The 29 T cell receptor beta chains below come from one sample, sequenced in a study of blood T cell repertoires in COVID-19. Clones were read by immunoSEQ multiplex PCR, and TCRdb kept only the in-frame ones, dropping some. The repertoire holds about 530,000 clones, about 89% seen once, with around 7.8% in the top ten. The sequenced sample was peripheral blood. The receptors stem from a woman aged 45-60 years with COVID-19, enrolled during active disease.

V and J are TRBV5-8 and TRBJ1-5; D ambiguous. The CDR3 contains 14 residues. Trimming took off 0 bases at V and 6 bases at J, with 10 bases between the two ends. Germline-derived CDR1 and CDR2 are SGHTS and YDEGEE. In nucleotides, the CDR3 is TGTGCCAGCAGCTTGGGAGGTCGCCTTCAGCCCCAGCATTTT. Its protein is CASSLGGRLQPQHF.

This sequence joins TRBV30 and TRBJ1-6, with no clear D. The CDR3 is 15 amino acids. The V end was cut by 8 bases, the J end by 3 bases, with 17 bases between. Germline CDR1 GTSNPN, CDR2 SVGIG (reference sequence). The CDR3 region has the DNA TGTGCCGTCCCACGGGGTGGGTACTATAATTCACCCCTCCACTTT. Translating it yields CAVPRGGYYNSPLHF. The variable domain in full, with the rest retrieved from reference TRBV30 and TRBJ1-6, is SQTIHQWPATLVQPVGSPLSLECTVEGTSNPNLYWYRQAAGRGLQLLFYSVGIGQISSEVPQNLSASRPQDRQFILSSKKLLLSDSGFYLCAVPRGGYYNSPLHFGNGTRLTVT.

This rearrangement joins TRBV7-9 to TRBJ2-2; weak D call: TRBD1 (7 bases). The CDR3 length is 15 residues. Germline V CDR1 and CDR2: SEHNR, FQNEAQ (reference sequence). Trimming removed 5 bases at V and 4 bases at J, with 14 bases between. The CDR3 is CASSVYRGGTGELFF. The CDR3 nucleotides read TGTGCCAGCAGCGTATACAGGGGAGGCACCGGGGAGCTGTTTTTT.

The chain couples TRBV28 to TRBJ2-7; maybe TRBD2 (6 bases). Trimming pared 4 bases from V and 4 bases from J, leaving 23 bases between. Germline V gives CDR1 MDHEN, CDR2 SYDVKM. The CDR3 consists of 17 residues. The CDR3 region has the DNA TGTGCCAGCAGTTGGTCCCGATGGGGGGACGACAAATACGAGCAGTACTTC. Protein sequence: CASSWSRWGDDKYEQYF.

A single count supports this clone. The chain joins TRBV4-1 to TRBJ2-4, with 10 positions matching TRBD2. The CDR3 has 16 residues. The germline CDR1 and CDR2 sequences are MGHRA and YSYEKL. V shed 2 bases and J 8 bases; nucleotides not matched to a gene: 9. The CDR3 DNA reads as TGCGCCAGCAGCCAATACTTCAGCGGGGGGGCGGACATTCAGTACTTC. It codes for CASSQYFSGGADIQYF.

This chain joins TRBV6-1 and TRBJ2-7; D might be TRBD2 (5 bases). V lost 0 bases and J 9 bases, leaving 15 bases between the germline ends. The CDR3 loop spans 14 amino acids. Germline V lookup: CDR1 MNHNS, CDR2 SASEGT. The CDR3 loop is CASSEARDVGGQYF. In DNA, the CDR3 is TGTGCCAGCAGTGAAGCCCGGGATGTTGGAGGGCAGTACTTC.

This chain connects TRBV15 to TRBJ1-1; 7 bases align to TRBD1. The CDR3 spans 13 residues. The junction had 1 base not matched to a gene; V was cut back by 5 bases and J by 1 base. Germline V lookup: CDR1 LNHNV, CDR2 YYDKDF (reference sequence). The CDR3 is CATSRTGNTEAFF. As DNA, the CDR3 is TGTGCCACCAGCCGGACAGGGAACACTGAAGCTTTCTTT.

The sample holds one count of this clone. The chain has TRBV3-1 (or the pseudogene TRBV3-2) and TRBJ2-7, with 10 bases that match TRBD2. Germline V gene sequence: CDR1 LGHDT, CDR2 YNNKEL (reference sequence). This CDR3 region has 14 residues. The ends lost 4 bases at V and 4 bases at J; junction bases unmatched: 4. The CDR3 reads CASSLSGGAYEQYF. In DNA form, the CDR3 reads TGTGCCAGCAGCCTCAGCGGGGGGGCTTACGAGCAGTACTTC.

CDR3 DNA: TGTGCCAGCAGCTTATTATCAGGGGGTAGCACAGATACGCAGTATTTT. Protein sequence: CASSLLSGGSTDTQYF. The chain has TRBV7-3 and TRBJ2-3; 7 bases map to TRBD1. Losses at the gene ends were 2 bases for V and 0 bases for J; bases not matched to a gene: 5. Looked up from germline, CDR1 is SGHTA and CDR2 is FQGTGA. The CDR3 is made up of 16 amino acids.

The V gene is TRBV5-6, the J gene TRBJ2-7; tentatively, D is TRBD2 (5 bases). The CDR3 totals 15 residues. Germline CDR1 SGHDT, CDR2 YYEEEE. Trimming shortened V by 0 bases and J by 9 bases, and 19 bases separated the two germline ends. CDR3 in amino acids: CASSLEGELRDRQYF. In DNA, the CDR3 is TGTGCCAGCAGCTTGGAGGGAGAGCTACGAGATAGGCAGTACTTC.

The chain couples TRBV10-3 to TRBJ1-1; TRBD1 matches at 8 bases. Per germline, CDR1 ENHRY and CDR2 SYGVKD. Trimming cost V 6 bases and J 4 bases; bases outside gene matches: 4. The CDR3 contains 13 residues. CDR3 DNA sequence: TGTGCCATCAGGGACAGGGAAGGCACTGAAGCTTTCTTT. Amino acids: CAIRDREGTEAFF.

CDR3 loop: CASSNGQPYDQPQHF. In DNA, the CDR3 is TGTGCCAGCAGTAACGGACAGCCTTACGATCAGCCCCAGCATTTT. V usage is TRBV27 and J usage is TRBJ1-5, with a weak D call TRBD1 (6 bases). The CDR3 has 15 amino acids. CDR1 and CDR2 from the germline V gene are MNHEY and SMNVEV (reference sequence). Trimming removed 5 bases at V and 5 bases at J, with 16 bases between.

This clone showed up just once. The CDR3 nucleotides are TGTGCCAGCAGCTCCCCAGGGCTAGAGACCCAGTACTTC. This gives the protein CASSSPGLETQYF. V is TRBV7-9 and J is TRBJ2-5; possibly TRBD1 for D (5 bases). V was clipped by 4 bases and J by 4 bases, with 10 bases between them. Per the germline V gene, CDR1 is SEHNR and CDR2 is FQNEAQ (reference sequence). The CDR3 covers 13 residues. The complete variable domain, with remaining parts taken from reference TRBV7-9 and TRBJ2-5, reads DTGVSQNPRHKITKRGQNVTFRCDPISEHNRLYWYRQTLGQGPEFLTYFQNEAQLEKSRLLSDRFSAERPKGSFSTLEIQRTEQGDSAMYLCASSSPGLETQYFGPGTRLLVL.

This sequence joins TRBV2 and TRBJ2-1; a possible D gene is TRBD2 (6 bases). CDR3 length: 16 residues. In germline, CDR1 is SNHLY, CDR2 FYNNEI. The ends were cut back, 7 bases at V and 4 bases at J, with 20 bases in the middle. CDR3: CASTRLGSLKYNEQFF. CDR3 in DNA: TGTGCCAGCACCAGACTCGGGAGTCTTAAGTACAATGAGCAGTTCTTC.

The chain combines TRBV6-6 with TRBJ2-3, with D possibly being TRBD2 (6 bases). CDR3 length equals 15 residues. Germline CDR1 MNHNY, CDR2 SVGAGI (reference sequence). V dropped 6 bases and J dropped 6 bases, with 19 bases sitting between them. The CDR3 DNA follows: TGTGCCAGCAGGATTAAGGGGACTTCCTCCGATACGCAGTATTTT. Residues: CASRIKGTSSDTQYF.

The chain employs TRBV6-1 and TRBJ1-5; no reliable D call. Germline-derived CDR1 and CDR2 are MNHNS and SASEGT. The ends were cut back, 0 bases at V and 9 bases at J, with 12 bases in the middle. This CDR3 is built from 14 residues. This chain's CDR3 is CASSEAHKEAPQHF. The CDR3 DNA sequence: TGTGCCAGCAGTGAAGCTCATAAAGAGGCGCCCCAGCATTTT.

This clone was found a few times. This specimen includes other DNA sequences encoding the same CDR3. This chain uses TRBV29-1 with TRBJ1-2; TRBD1 agrees at 9 bases. The CDR3 contains 12 residues. Trimming took 7 bases from V and 1 from J; bases not matched to a gene: 1. Per the germline V gene, CDR1 is SQVTM and CDR2 is ANQGSEA. The DNA for the CDR3 is TGCAGCGCGACAGGGGGTAACTATGGCTACACCTTC. Encoded protein: CSATGGNYGYTF.

This chain joins TRBV5-6 and TRBJ2-7, with D perhaps matching TRBD1 (6 bases). This CDR3 region has 14 residues. Germline-derived CDR1 and CDR2 are SGHDT and YYEEEE. V lost 4 bases to trimming and J lost 2 bases, with 13 bases between them. CDR3 sequence: CASSLTGSAYEQYF. CDR3 DNA: TGTGCCAGCAGCCTAACAGGGAGCGCCTACGAGCAGTACTTC.

J is TRBJ1-5 and V is TRBV7-2; D might be TRBD1 (5 bases). The V end lost 6 bases, the J end lost 6 bases, and 12 bases lay between the germline ends. Germline CDR1 is SGHTA and CDR2 is FQGNSA. The CDR3 loop spans 13 amino acids. The CDR3 loop reads CASRGEGTQPQHF. CDR3 nucleotides: TGTGCCAGCAGGGGGGAGGGGACTCAGCCCCAGCATTTT.

This chain uses TRBV4-1 with TRBJ1-5; weak D call: TRBD1 (6 bases). The CDR3 extends over 14 amino acids. Germline values: CDR1 MGHRA, CDR2 YSYEKL. V lost 0 bases to trimming and J lost 6 bases, with 9 bases between them. The CDR3 sequence: CASSQEDRPQPQHF. CDR3 in DNA: TGCGCCAGCAGCCAAGAAGACAGGCCTCAGCCCCAGCATTTT.

The chain couples TRBV5-5 to TRBJ2-7, with D maybe TRBD2 (6 bases). There are 14 residues in the CDR3. V was clipped by 0 bases and J by 3 bases, with 10 bases between them. Looked up from germline, CDR1 is SGHKS and CDR2 is YYEKEE (reference sequence). CDR3: CASSLAGEVYEQYF. CDR3 nucleotides: TGTGCCAGCAGCTTGGCGGGGGAGGTCTACGAGCAGTACTTC.

The chain joins TRBV6-6 to TRBJ1-6; 8 positions match TRBD1. The length of the CDR3 is 15 residues. The junction had 7 bases not matched to a gene; V was cut back by 2 bases and J by 10 bases. The V gene's germline CDR1 is MNHNY and CDR2 SVGAGI (reference sequence). The CDR3: CASSYRGQGQSPLHF. CDR3 in DNA: TGTGCCAGCAGTTACAGAGGACAGGGTCAATCACCCCTCCACTTT.

V is TRBV6-5 and J is TRBJ2-1, with TRBD2 as a possible D gene (5 bases). V dropped 5 bases and J dropped 2 bases, with 13 bases sitting between them. From germline, CDR1 is MNHEY and CDR2 SVGAGI. The CDR3 has 15 residues. The CDR3 here is CASSSFPGTYNEQFF. CDR3 in DNA: TGTGCCAGCAGTAGCTTTCCGGGGACCTACAATGAGCAGTTCTTC.

This chain links TRBV3-1 (or the pseudogene TRBV3-2) with TRBJ1-2; D may be TRBD1 (6 bases). CDR1 LGHDT and CDR2 YNNKEL come from the germline V gene (reference sequence). V shed 2 bases and J shed 3 bases, with 13 bases lying between them. The CDR3 is 15 residues long. For the CDR3, the DNA is TGTGCCAGCAGCCAAAGTTTTACAGGGTACTATGGCTACACCTTC. Its translation: CASSQSFTGYYGYTF.

The chain joins TRBV4-1 to TRBJ2-7; D is possibly TRBD1 (6 bases). Between the trimmed V and J ends, which lost 4 bases and 11 bases, there was a span of 12 bases. This CDR3 spans 11 amino acids. Germline V lookup: CDR1 MGHRA, CDR2 YSYEKL. For the CDR3, the DNA is TGCGCCAGCAGCCCTGGGGGCCCGAAGTACTTC. Protein: CASSPGGPKYF.

The chain recombines TRBV6-5 with TRBJ1-2, with D unresolved. Germline-derived CDR1 and CDR2 are MNHEY and SVGAGI. V was pared by 10 bases and J by 3 bases, with 15 bases between. The CDR3 loop spans 13 amino acids. DNA for the CDR3: TGTGCCATCACAAAAAGAGGTTACTATGGCTACACCTTC. It is translated as CAITKRGYYGYTF.

This clone was seen only once. The V and J genes are TRBV27 and TRBJ1-1, with D hard to call. CDR1 is MNHEY, CDR2 SMNVEV, per germline (reference sequence). The CDR3 contains 13 residues. V was pared by 3 bases and J by 6 bases, with 11 bases between. The CDR3 loop reads CASSFVRGAEAFF. The DNA for the CDR3 is TGTGCCAGCAGTTTCGTCCGAGGCGCTGAAGCTTTCTTT.

This chain links TRBV28 with TRBJ1-2; unclear D gene. The V gene's germline CDR1 is MDHEN and CDR2 SYDVKM. Trimming removed 3 bases at V and 10 bases at J, with 15 bases between. There are 13 residues in the CDR3. CDR3 DNA sequence: TGTGCCAGCAGTTTTGGGCAGCAAGTTTACTACACCTTC. Protein sequence: CASSFGQQVYYTF.

This chain joins TRBV9 and TRBJ1-5; no clear D. This CDR3 is built from 11 residues. CDR1 and CDR2 (germline): SGDLS, YYNGEE. V was clipped by 0 bases and J by 8 bases, with 3 bases between them. The CDR3 is CASSVAEPQHF. The CDR3 nucleotides are TGTGCCAGCAGCGTAGCTGAGCCCCAGCATTTT. Complete variable domain (other parts from reference TRBV9 and TRBJ1-5): DSGVTQTPKHLITATGQRVTLRCSPRSGDLSVYWYQQSLDQGLQFLIQYYNGEERAKGNILERFSAQQFPDLHSELNLSSLELGDSALYFCASSVAEPQHFGDGTRLSIL.